A single sample gave rise to the 17 T cell receptor beta chains below, sequenced in a study of technical replicates of blood from a few donors. TCRdb's table, derived via immunoSEQ multiplex PCR, lists solely in-frame clones and lacks some. The top ten clones hold about 6% of a sample with 10,000 to 15,000 clones, 95% of them seen once. Sample: PBMCs. The receptors come from a human donor in good health.

The chain recombines TRBV19 with TRBJ2-7; TRBD1 might be the D (7 bases). CDR1 is LNHDA and CDR2 is SQIVND in the germline V gene (reference sequence). V dropped 9 bases and J dropped 0 bases, with 15 bases sitting between them. The CDR3 sequence is 14 residues long. The CDR3 DNA reads TGTGCCAGCGGAGGGGGACAGCACTCCTACGAGCAGTACTTC. Translated, it gives CASGGGQHSYEQYF.

The DNA of the CDR3 is TGTGCCAGCAGTGAATCCACTAGCGGGAAGTGGGATACGCAGTATTTT. Translation gives CASSESTSGKWDTQYF. The chain is built from TRBV6-1 and TRBJ2-3; 10 bases map to TRBD2. The CDR3 loop spans 16 amino acids. Germline values: CDR1 MNHNS, CDR2 SASEGT. Trimming cost V 2 bases and J 6 bases; bases outside gene matches: 8.

This chain connects TRBV5-1 to TRBJ2-2; 9 nucleotides match TRBD2. Germline values: CDR1 SGHRS, CDR2 YFSETQ. The CDR3 runs to 16 residues. J gave up 7 bases and V 4 bases, and 11 bases lay outside the gene matches. CDR3 sequence reads: CASSHIAGEGNGELFF. DNA for the CDR3: TGCGCCAGCAGCCATATAGCGGGAGAGGGTAACGGGGAGCTGTTTTTT.

This clone was seen only a few times. The CDR3 is CSVTPRQVGYTF. The CDR3 DNA follows: TGCAGCGTTACCCCCCGACAGGTGGGCTACACCTTC. This rearrangement joins TRBV29-1 to TRBJ1-2, with a weak D call TRBD1 (6 bases). This CDR3 spans 12 amino acids. The V end was cut by 5 bases, the J end by 8 bases, with 15 bases between. CDR1 is SQVTM, CDR2 ANQGSEA, per germline.

The gene calls are TRBV6-1 and TRBJ2-7; 10 bases agree with TRBD1. The CDR3 length is 16 residues. V lost 3 bases and J lost 4; bases outside the gene matches: 9. Looked up from germline, CDR1 is MNHNS and CDR2 is SASEGT. The CDR3: CASSELPWTGGYEQYF. Written as DNA, the CDR3 is TGTGCCAGCAGTGAGCTTCCCTGGACAGGGGGTTACGAGCAGTACTTC.

J is TRBJ2-1 and V is TRBV30; 7 bases match TRBD1. The CDR3 is 16 residues long. Germline CDR1 GTSNPN, CDR2 SVGIG (reference sequence). J gave up 5 bases and V 3 bases, and 13 bases lay outside the gene matches. DNA for the CDR3: TGTGCCTGGAGAATTCCGGCAGGGGGACCCAACAATGAGCAGTTCTTC. Translation: CAWRIPAGGPNNEQFF. Variable domain in full (rest from reference TRBV30 and TRBJ2-1): SQTIHQWPATLVQPVGSPLSLECTVEGTSNPNLYWYRQAAGRGLQLLFYSVGIGQISSEVPQNLSASRPQDRQFILSSKKLLLSDSGFYLCAWRIPAGGPNNEQFFGPGTRLTVL.

This clone was counted only a few times. The rearrangement joins TRBV14 to TRBJ1-1; the D is unclear. CDR3 length equals 15 residues. The V end lost 3 bases, the J end lost 1 base, and 12 bases lay between the germline ends. Per germline, CDR1 SGHDN and CDR2 FVKESK. CDR3 protein: CASSQKTSTNTEAFF. The DNA for the CDR3 is TGTGCCAGCAGCCAGAAGACATCAACGAACACTGAAGCTTTCTTT.

The genes are TRBV28 and TRBJ2-7; a possible D gene is TRBD2 (6 bases). This CDR3 region has 13 residues. V lost 10 bases and J 3 bases, leaving 16 bases between the germline ends. Germline values: CDR1 MDHEN, CDR2 SYDVKM. In DNA, the CDR3 is TGTGCCATCGCGCTAGCGAGCGGCTACGAGCAGTACTTC. The encoded protein is CAIALASGYEQYF.

V and J are TRBV30 and TRBJ2-2; D might be TRBD2 (6 bases). CDR1 is GTSNPN, CDR2 SVGIG, per germline (reference sequence). The CDR3 spans 16 residues. Deletions cut 3 bases from V and 4 bases from J, with 18 bases between. CDR3 protein: CAWRFGPGVSTGELFF. For the CDR3, the DNA is TGTGCCTGGAGGTTCGGGCCGGGAGTGAGCACCGGGGAGCTGTTTTTT. Combining the CDR3 with reference TRBV30 and TRBJ2-2 gives the whole variable domain SQTIHQWPATLVQPVGSPLSLECTVEGTSNPNLYWYRQAAGRGLQLLFYSVGIGQISSEVPQNLSASRPQDRQFILSSKKLLLSDSGFYLCAWRFGPGVSTGELFFGEGSRLTVL.

The rearrangement uses TRBV29-1 and TRBJ2-1; the match to TRBD1 covers 8 bases. The CDR3 is 11 residues long. With 0 bases clipped from V and 13 bases from J, the junction kept 2 bases outside the gene matches. Germline V CDR1 and CDR2: SQVTM, ANQGSEA. The CDR3 sequence is CSVEEGQVQFF. DNA for the CDR3: TGCAGCGTTGAAGAGGGACAGGTACAGTTCTTC.

This clone occurred once. The rearrangement joins TRBV27 to TRBJ2-6; 7 positions agree with TRBD2. This CDR3 is 18 amino acids long. Trimming removed 6 bases from V and 0 bases from J; junction bases left unmatched: 11. Germline CDR1 and CDR2: MNHEY and SMNVEV (reference sequence). Here the CDR3 reads CASRKWGGISSGANVLTF. The CDR3, as DNA: TGTGCCAGCAGGAAATGGGGGGGGATCAGCTCTGGGGCCAACGTCCTGACTTTC.

The chain combines TRBV7-9 with TRBJ2-1; 7 bases are a match to TRBD2. After removal of 5 bases from V and 5 bases from J, the junction contained 9 bases not matched to a gene. The CDR3 contains 15 residues. The germline CDR1 and CDR2 sequences are SEHNR and FQNEAQ (reference sequence). CDR3 amino acids: CASSPWEGRHNEQFF. CDR3 bases: TGTGCCAGCAGCCCCTGGGAGGGGCGGCACAATGAGCAGTTCTTC.

The J gene is TRBJ1-5, the V gene TRBV6-6; TRBD1 agrees at 7 bases. CDR1 and CDR2 (germline): MNHNY, SVGAGI (reference sequence). The trim removed 6 bases at V and 3 bases at J, leaving 11 bases unmatched. CDR3 length: 16 amino acids. The CDR3 loop is CASREIGTANNQPQHF. CDR3 nucleotides: TGTGCCAGCAGGGAAATCGGGACAGCTAACAATCAGCCCCAGCATTTT.

The J gene is TRBJ2-1, the V gene TRBV29-1, with D possibly TRBD2 on 6 matching bases. The germline V gene encodes CDR1 SQVTM and CDR2 ANQGSEA. The CDR3 length is 9 residues. Trimming pared 7 bases from V and 10 bases from J, leaving 8 bases between. CDR3 in DNA: TGCAGCGCGGGAGACGAGCAGTTCTTC. It encodes CSAGDEQFF.

The chain joins TRBV5-1 to TRBJ1-1; D possibly corresponds to TRBD1 (5 bases). Germline loops: CDR1 SGHRS, CDR2 YFSETQ. Trimming pared 0 bases from V and 4 bases from J, leaving 10 bases between. The CDR3 extends over 14 amino acids. The CDR3 DNA sequence: TGCGCCAGCAGCTTGGGCGGGGCGCGCACTGAAGCTTTCTTT. Encoded protein: CASSLGGARTEAFF.

The rearrangement joins TRBV4-1 to TRBJ2-3; 9 bases match TRBD2. Losses at the gene ends were 0 bases for V and 6 bases for J; bases not matched to a gene: 4. Germline V lookup: CDR1 MGHRA, CDR2 YSYEKL. The CDR3 loop spans 15 amino acids. CDR3 residues: CASSQEASGRDTQYF. DNA of the CDR3: TGCGCCAGCAGCCAAGAAGCCAGCGGGAGGGATACGCAGTATTTT.

The gene calls are TRBV5-1 and TRBJ2-7, with TRBD1 identical over 9 bases. J was trimmed by 1 base and V by 4 bases; bases with no gene match: 6. This CDR3 is built from 15 residues. The germline V gene encodes CDR1 SGHRS and CDR2 YFSETQ. CDR3 DNA sequence: TGCGCCAGCAGCCCGACAGGGGGTGTTTCCTACGAGCAGTACTTC. Amino acids: CASSPTGGVSYEQYF. Variable domain in full (rest from reference TRBV5-1 and TRBJ2-7): KAGVTQTPRYLIKTRGQQVTLSCSPISGHRSVSWYQQTPGQGLQFLFEYFSETQRNKGNFPGRFSGRQFSNSRSEMNVSTLELGDSALYLCASSPTGGVSYEQYFGPGTRLTVT.